The 17 T cell receptor beta chains reported below all come from one sample, sequenced in a study of CD8 T cells in ankylosing spondylitis. TCRdb passed the 5' RACE reads through MiXCR, listing each CDR3 protein once. The sample shows around 90,000 distinct CDR3 sequences, around 25% of them seen only once. Sequenced: blood, either unsorted or a sorted T cell fraction (not recorded which). These receptor sequences come from a male donor with ankylosing spondylitis or in good health (not recorded which).

This chain uses TRBV20-1 with TRBJ2-1, with no clear D. The CDR3 extends over 11 amino acids. V was clipped by 4 bases and J by 5 bases, with 6 bases between them. In germline, CDR1 is DFQATT, CDR2 SNEGSKA (reference sequence). CDR3 nucleotide sequence: TGCAGTGCTATTCCCCACAATGAGCAGTTCTTC. Translation gives CSAIPHNEQFF.

This clonotype was detected many times. This rearrangement joins TRBV27 to TRBJ1-2; D unresolved. The CDR3 contains 13 residues. V lost 6 bases and J 2 bases, leaving 10 bases between the germline ends. Germline assignment: CDR1 MNHEY and CDR2 SMNVEV (reference sequence). Written as DNA, the CDR3 is TGTGCCAGCAGCGAAATGCCGAACTATGGCTACACCTTC. Translated: CASSEMPNYGYTF.

This clonotype was recorded many times. The chain has TRBV20-1 and TRBJ1-4, with D unclear. The CDR3 length is 12 residues. V was clipped by 5 bases and J by 7 bases, with 11 bases between them. Per germline, CDR1 DFQATT and CDR2 SNEGSKA (reference sequence). The CDR3 loop reads CSAPGPTEKLFF. The CDR3 nucleotides read TGCAGTGCTCCCGGGCCCACTGAAAAACTGTTTTTT.

The V and J genes are TRBV5-6 and TRBJ2-5; TRBD1 agrees at 7 bases. Looked up from germline, CDR1 is SGHDT and CDR2 is YYEEEE. CDR3 size: 16 residues. V lost 6 bases to trimming and J lost 2 bases; unmatched junction nucleotides: 13. CDR3 DNA sequence: TGTGCCAGCATCGCGACAGGGCGGCGCAATCAAGAGACCCAGTACTTC. It specifies CASIATGRRNQETQYF.

This clonotype was found a few times. The V call is TRBV5-1, the J call TRBJ1-1; D unclear. V was pared by 1 base and J by 2 bases, with 9 bases between. The CDR3 consists of 14 residues. In germline, CDR1 is SGHRS, CDR2 YFSETQ. The CDR3 coding sequence is TGCGCCAGCAGCTTGTTACAGACTAACACTGAAGCTTTCTTT. This sequence encodes CASSLLQTNTEAFF.

This clonotype has at least ten counts. The gene calls are TRBV5-1 and TRBJ2-1, with TRBD2 as a possible D gene (5 bases). CDR3 length: 17 residues. The germline V gene has CDR1 SGHRS and CDR2 YFSETQ. V gave up 0 bases and J gave up 8 bases, with 21 bases separating them. In DNA form, the CDR3 reads TGCGCCAGCAGCTTGGAAGGGAGCGGCTTCAAGCAGGATGAGCAGTTCTTC. Encoded protein: CASSLEGSGFKQDEQFF.

V usage is TRBV6-5 and J usage is TRBJ1-2; D possibly corresponds to TRBD1 (5 bases). This CDR3 region has 14 residues. The germline gives CDR1 MNHEY, CDR2 SVGAGI. Trimming took off 0 bases at V and 3 bases at J, with 8 bases between the two ends. The CDR3 coding sequence is TGTGCCAGCAGTTACTCTTGGGGGGACTATGGCTACACCTTC. This codes for CASSYSWGDYGYTF.

The V gene is TRBV7-2, the J gene TRBJ2-5; D tentatively fits TRBD1 or TRBD2 (5 bases each). Trimming took off 4 bases at V and 5 bases at J, with 14 bases between the two ends. In germline, CDR1 is SGHTA, CDR2 FQGNSA. The CDR3 contains 14 residues. In DNA, the CDR3 is TGTGCCAGCAGCTCATTCGGGGACCGTGAGACCCAGTACTTC. As protein: CASSSFGDRETQYF.

The sample holds a few counts of this clonotype. The rearrangement links TRBV20-1 to TRBJ2-1; 10 nucleotides align to TRBD2. The CDR3 is made up of 14 amino acids. The germline gives CDR1 DFQATT, CDR2 SNEGSKA (reference sequence). The V gene end was trimmed by 6 bases and the J gene end by 5 bases; junction bases not matched to a gene: 7. CDR3 region: CSALSGRANNEQFF. The CDR3 DNA reads as TGCAGTGCCCTAAGCGGGAGGGCCAACAATGAGCAGTTCTTC.

This sequence joins TRBV20-1 and TRBJ1-5, with a weak D call TRBD1 (6 bases). This CDR3 has 17 amino acids. CDR1 DFQATT and CDR2 SNEGSKA come from the germline V gene (reference sequence). The V end lost 1 base, the J end lost 0 bases, and 16 bases lay between the germline ends. For the CDR3, the DNA is TGCAGTGCTAGAGGCGGGACCGGACAGACTAGCAATCAGCCCCAGCATTTT. Its protein product is CSARGGTGQTSNQPQHF.

This clonotype was picked up a small number of times. The V gene is TRBV20-1, the J gene TRBJ2-3, with 9 nucleotides matching TRBD1. J gave up 2 bases and V 2 bases, and 26 bases lay outside the gene matches. The CDR3 is 22 amino acids. The germline V gene encodes CDR1 DFQATT and CDR2 SNEGSKA (reference sequence). The CDR3 sequence is CSARNPRRSGTGFSLLTDTQYF. In DNA form, the CDR3 reads TGCAGTGCTAGAAACCCCAGAAGGAGCGGGACAGGGTTCTCACTACTCACAGATACGCAGTATTTT.

This rearrangement joins TRBV2 to TRBJ2-7; D perhaps matches TRBD1 (5 bases). Between the trimmed V and J ends, which lost 6 bases and 7 bases, there was a span of 10 bases. The V gene's germline CDR1 is SNHLY and CDR2 FYNNEI. CDR3 size: 11 residues. The CDR3: CASRWGLEQYF. The CDR3 DNA reads TGTGCCAGCAGATGGGGCTTGGAGCAGTACTTC.

The chain couples TRBV29-1 to TRBJ1-4; D may be TRBD1 (5 bases). The germline V gene has CDR1 SQVTM and CDR2 ANQGSEA. V lost 5 bases, J lost 8 bases, and 15 bases lay in between. The CDR3 is 13 residues long. CDR3 DNA: TGCAGCGTTCAAACAGGTTTGGGCGAAAAACTGTTTTTT. As protein: CSVQTGLGEKLFF.

The J gene is TRBJ2-5, the V gene TRBV28; unclear D gene. Trimming cost V 7 bases and J 7 bases, with 13 bases left between them. Germline CDR1 reads MDHEN; CDR2 reads SYDVKM. CDR3 length: 12 amino acids. In DNA form, the CDR3 reads TGTGCCAGCACCACCTCTCCGGGGACCCAGTACTTC. Translated: CASTTSPGTQYF.

This clonotype appeared a few times. The chain has TRBV20-1 and TRBJ2-2; the D gene is possibly TRBD2 (6 bases). Germline CDR1 and CDR2: DFQATT and SNEGSKA (reference sequence). Trimming took off 5 bases at V and 4 bases at J, with 8 bases between the two ends. The CDR3 covers 12 residues. CDR3 DNA: TGCAGTGCTCTGGAGGGCACCGGGGAGCTGTTTTTT. Protein: CSALEGTGELFF.

This clonotype was found a few times. Here the CDR3 DNA reads TGTGCCAGCAGACACAAACAGGGGAGGGAAAAACTGTTTTTT. Translating gives CASRHKQGREKLFF. The chain combines TRBV6-1 with TRBJ1-4, with 7 positions matching TRBD1. Trimming removed 6 bases from V and 8 bases from J; junction bases left unmatched: 9. Germline CDR1 is MNHNS and CDR2 is SASEGT. CDR3 length: 14 amino acids.

The chain uses TRBV12-3 or TRBV12-4 and TRBJ2-3, with 11 bases identical to TRBD2. V dropped 5 bases and J dropped 5; count of bases not matched to a gene: 0. This CDR3 region has 13 residues. In nucleotides, the CDR3 is TGTGCCAGCAGTGGGACTAGCGGAGATACGCAGTATTTT. Translation gives CASSGTSGDTQYF.